This is a list of T cell receptor beta chains from one sample in a study of regulatory T cells in long-lasting Graves disease. TCRdb fed the multiplex PCR reads into MiXCR, producing one record per CDR3 protein. The table shows hundreds of thousands of distinct CDR3 sequences, with roughly 21% occurring only once. Source: peripheral blood mononuclear cells (PBMCs), taken when the disease was refractory, from a patient treated with antithyroid drugs. The origin of the receptors is a female donor with Graves disease. Both conserved end residues are part of each CDR3. D genes are given only for firm matches. Part of the rows lack a size; the others show once, few, many or a class for expanded clones.

>TRBV20-1|12|.|.|TRBJ2-7
TGCAGTGCTAGAGAGACATGGGACGAGCAGTACTTC
CSARETWDEQYF
>TRBV19|12|.|many|TRBJ1-1
TGTGCCAGTGATAACAGAAGGACTGAAGCTTTCTTT
CASDNRRTEAFF
>TRBV27|15|.|few|TRBJ2-4
TGTGCCAGCAGTTTAACCTTCGCGGGCAAAAACATTCAGTACTTC
CASSLTFAGKNIQYF
>TRBV25-1|18|.|few|TRBJ2-2
TGTGCCAGCACCCCAGGTGGGGCAGGCCGATCGAACACCGGGGAGCTGTTTTTT
CASTPGGAGRSNTGELFF
>TRBV29-1|14|TRBD2|.|TRBJ2-7
TGCAGCGTCAAATCGGGGGGGCCTCCCTACGAGCAGTACTTC
CSVKSGGPPYEQYF
>TRBV5-1|15|.|many|TRBJ1-1
TGCGCCAGCAGCTTATCGGGACGTTTGAACACTGAAGCTTTCTTT
CASSLSGRLNTEAFF
>TRBV28|12|.|.|TRBJ2-1
TGTGCCAGCAGAACAGTGGGTAATGAGCAGTTCTTC
CASRTVGNEQFF
>TRBV11-2|14|.|.|TRBJ1-3
TGTGCCAGCAGCTTGGAGAGCTCTGGAAACACCATATATTTT
CASSLESSGNTIYF
>TRBV6-2/TRBV6-3|13|.|.|TRBJ2-2
TGTGCCAGCAAAGGAAGAGGGGCCGGGGAGCTGTTTTTT
CASKGRGAGELFF
>TRBV28|13|.|many|TRBJ2-7
TGTGCCAGCAGAGATCTAGTGGGGTACGAGCAGTACTTC
CASRDLVGYEQYF
>TRBV29-1|11|.|.|TRBJ1-2
TGCAGCGTTGAATGGGGATATGGCTACACCTTC
CSVEWGYGYTF
>TRBV7-2|14|.|few|TRBJ2-7
TGTGCCAGCAGCTCTCAGGGGGGCTGGAACGAGCAGTACTTC
CASSSQGGWNEQYF
>TRBV30|16|.|.|TRBJ2-2
TGTGCCTGGAGTCCCCGAAGGGGATGGGGCACCGGGGAGCTGTTTTTT
CAWSPRRGWGTGELFF
>TRBV5-1|15|.|few|TRBJ2-3
TGCGCCAGCAGCTGGACGGACACCAGCACAGATACGCAGTATTTT
CASSWTDTSTDTQYF
>TRBV25-1|15|.|many|TRBJ1-4
TGTGCCAGCAGTGAAAGGATGGGCCTAAATGAAAAACTGTTTTTT
CASSERMGLNEKLFF
>TRBV27|13|.|few|TRBJ2-2
TGTGCCAGCAGTTGGACACTCACCGGGGAGCTGTTTTTT
CASSWTLTGELFF
>TRBV6-5|15|TRBD2|many|TRBJ2-7
TGTGCCAGCAGTTTTCTAACTAGCGGGAAGAACGAGCAGTACTTC
CASSFLTSGKNEQYF
>TRBV20-1|14|.|.|TRBJ2-5
TGCAGTGCTAGAGACCTAGGGAGGACGGAGACCCAGTACTTC
CSARDLGRTETQYF
>TRBV2|14|.|many|TRBJ2-5
TGTGCCAGCAGTGATAAAGTGTACCAAGAGACCCAGTACTTC
CASSDKVYQETQYF
>TRBV19|15|.|many|TRBJ1-2
TGTGCCAGTAGCCCGACCTGGACCGGGCCCTATGGCTACACCTTC
CASSPTWTGPYGYTF
>TRBV28|15|.|.|TRBJ2-3
TGTGCCAGCAGCCGGGGACTTATTCAATTCGATACGCAGTATTTT
CASSRGLIQFDTQYF
>TRBV28|14|TRBD2|many|TRBJ2-5
TGTGCCAGCAGTATGACTAGCGGGCAAGAGACCCAGTACTTC
CASSMTSGQETQYF
>TRBV2|15|.|many|TRBJ1-5
TGTGCCAGCACCTTACTAGTAAAGGGCAATCAGCCCCAGCATTTT
CASTLLVKGNQPQHF
>TRBV28|14|.|many|TRBJ2-7
TGTGCCAGCAGTTTAGGGCAGGGGCCCGACGAGCAGTACTTC
CASSLGQGPDEQYF
>TRBV2|15|.|many|TRBJ2-7
TGTGCCAGCAGCCCCCTCGGTGGGCAGAGCTACGAGCAGTACTTC
CASSPLGGQSYEQYF
>TRBV10-3|14|.|many|TRBJ1-6
TGTGCCATCAGTGAGACAGCGTCGAATTCACCCCTCCACTTT
CAISETASNSPLHF
>TRBV3-1|15|TRBD1|.|TRBJ1-1
TGTGCCAGCAGCCAAGTCCGGACAGGGAACACTGAAGCTTTCTTT
CASSQVRTGNTEAFF
>TRBV12-3/TRBV12-4|13|.|many|TRBJ1-1
TGTGCCAGCAGTTTAGGGCCTACCTATATAGCTTTCTTT
CASSLGPTYIAFF
>TRBV4-1|15|.|.|TRBJ1-5
TGCGCCAGCAGCCCCGGGCCTTGGGGTAATCAGCCCCAGCATTTT
CASSPGPWGNQPQHF
>TRBV28|12|.|medium-sized|TRBJ2-5
TGTGCCAGCAGTTGGCGTGGGGAGACCCAGTACTTC
CASSWRGETQYF
>TRBV2|16|.|many|TRBJ1-4
TGTGCCAGCAGTGTAGGAAGGGGGGCAACTAATGAAAAACTGTTTTTT
CASSVGRGATNEKLFF
>TRBV9|15|.|many|TRBJ2-7
TGTGCCAGCAGCCCCGAAGGGACCCAGCGCTACGAGCAGTACTTC
CASSPEGTQRYEQYF
>TRBV20-1|16|TRBD2|medium-sized|TRBJ2-5
TGCAGTGCTAGAGCTCTGGGTAGCGGGGACCAAGAGACCCAGTACTTC
CSARALGSGDQETQYF
>TRBV11-2|15|.|many|TRBJ1-5
TGTGCCAGCAGCTTGCAGGGCGCGGGTAACCAGCCCCAGCATTTT
CASSLQGAGNQPQHF
>TRBV27|21|TRBD1|few|TRBJ1-2
TGTGCCAGCAGTTTCAGGGCCCGACCAACGGGACAGGGGAGCCGGGACTATGGCTACACCTTC
CASSFRARPTGQGSRDYGYTF
>TRBV12-3/TRBV12-4|15|.|.|TRBJ2-5
TGTGCCAGCAGGAACCAACTAGTGGGAGAGGAGACCCAGTACTTC
CASRNQLVGEETQYF
>TRBV9|16|.|once|TRBJ2-1
TGTGCCAGCAGCGTAGGAGTGGCAGGCCCCCCCAATGAGCAGTTCTTC
CASSVGVAGPPNEQFF
>TRBV15|15|.|many|TRBJ2-7
TGTGCCACCAGCCGAGAGGGCCAAGGGCCCTACGAGCAGTACTTC
CATSREGQGPYEQYF
>TRBV4-1|16|TRBD1|.|TRBJ2-7
TGCGCCAGCAGGCAAGAAGGGGGACAGGGGTTCTACGAGCAGTACTTC
CASRQEGGQGFYEQYF
>TRBV10-3|11|.|few|TRBJ1-1
TGTGCCATCAGTGGGTCAGGAGAAGCTTTCTTT
CAISGSGEAFF
>TRBV2|14|.|many|TRBJ2-4
TGTGCCAGCAGCCCGGGTCCCCTCCGAAACATTCAGTACTTC
CASSPGPLRNIQYF
>TRBV29-1|14|.|.|TRBJ2-2
TGCAGCGTTGGAGATTTCGACTCCACCGGGGAGCTGTTTTTT
CSVGDFDSTGELFF
>TRBV18|14|TRBD2|many|TRBJ2-7
TGTGCCAGCTCACCGGGACTAGCAACCTACGAGCAGTACTTC
CASSPGLATYEQYF
>TRBV6-2/TRBV6-3|10|TRBD2|few|TRBJ2-1
TGTGCCGGGCCGGGACTAGGATTGTTCTTC
CAGPGLGLFF